Listed here are 25 T cell receptor beta chains from one sample, sequenced in a study of tissue T cells after allogeneic stem cell transplantation (dated by TCRdb to about 2022). The library relied on the immunoSEQ multiplex PCR assay. The table comes from immuneACCESS by way of TCRdb, which keeps in-frame sequences with V and J called. Part of the clones is missing from these tables; in studies checked, under half for an unresolved V gene and the rest for unknown reasons. The sample yields about 50,000 clones; 73% were counted once. The ten largest clones represent approximately 0.72% of the sample. Sequenced sample: sorted cells pooled from one or two spleens. These receptors originate from a pool of C57BL/6 mice in good health.

As regards this clone: Gene and germline names: mouse. Read data end 1 residue before the CDR3 end; the end is taken from the germline J gene. The chain carries TRBV15 and TRBJ2-5; tentative D call: TRBD1 (6 bases). Germline assignment: CDR1 SGHND and CDR2 FRSKSL. The CDR3 totals 11 residues. Trimming cost V 5 bases and J 6 bases, with 6 bases left between them. The CDR3 region is CASSTGDTQYF. CDR3 DNA (partial): TGTGCCAGCAGTACAGGGGACACCCAGTAC.

Of note for this clone: Gene names follow the mouse nomenclature. The observed sequence ends 1 residue before the CDR3 terminus, with the missing tail filled in from the germline J gene. The J gene is TRBJ2-4, the V gene TRBV31; 11 positions agree with TRBD2. The V gene's germline CDR1 is GKSSPN and CDR2 SITVG. V was pared by 3 bases and J by 4 bases, with 9 bases of the junction left unmatched. CDR3 length equals 16 residues. The sequenced part of the CDR3 DNA is TGTGCCTGGAGCGAATTCCCGGGACTGGGGGAAAACACCTTGTAC. This encodes CAWSEFPGLGENTLY. The whole CDR3 sequence reads CAWSEFPGLGENTLYF.

As for this clone: Gene names follow the mouse nomenclature. The CDR3 is cut off 1 residue early in the read; its end comes from the germline J gene. The chain carries TRBV3 and TRBJ2-3; D is possibly TRBD1 or TRBD2 (5 bases each). This CDR3 contains 14 residues. CDR1 SNHLY and CDR2 FYNGKV come from the germline V gene (reference sequence). Trimming pared 1 base from V and 4 bases from J, leaving 9 bases between. CDR3 loop: CASSLDGASETLYF. Incomplete CDR3 DNA: TGTGCCAGCAGCTTAGATGGGGCCTCAGAAACGCTGTAT.

About this clone itself: Mouse gene names and germline throughout. The missing CDR3 end, 1 residue past where the read stops, is filled in from the germline J gene. The rearrangement joins TRBV29 to TRBJ2-5; 7 bases line up with TRBD1. The CDR3 is made up of 12 amino acids. The V gene's germline CDR1 is MSHET and CDR2 SYDVDS. Here the CDR3 reads CAAGGQEDTQYF. CDR3 DNA, as far as it was read: TGTGCCGCAGGGGGACAAGAAGACACCCAGTAC.

Concerning this clone: Germline and genes here are mouse. The read halts 1 residue ahead of the CDR3 end, with the missing end drawn from the germline J gene. This chain links TRBV19 with TRBJ2-7; 8 bases map to TRBD1. Germline CDR1 is FNHDT and CDR2 is SITEND (reference sequence). J was trimmed by 7 bases and V by 6 bases; bases with no gene match: 9. The CDR3 loop spans 13 amino acids. Incomplete CDR3 DNA: TGTGCCAGCACCGACAGGGGAGGTGGAGAACAGTAC. This codes for CASTDRGGGEQY. The entire CDR3 sequence reads CASTDRGGGEQYF.

Details on this clone: Gene names follow the mouse nomenclature. The read ends 1 residue before the CDR3 terminus; that terminus is restored from the germline J gene. The same CDR3 can be traced to other DNA sequences in this sample. The chain couples TRBV13-2 to TRBJ2-4; D may correspond to TRBD1 or TRBD2 (5 bases each). The V end lost 3 bases, the J end lost 0 bases, and 5 bases lay between the germline ends. The V gene's germline CDR1 is NNHNN and CDR2 SYGAGS (reference sequence). The CDR3 contains 13 residues. This CDR3 reads CASGGGSQNTLYF. The part of the CDR3 DNA that was read is TGTGCCAGCGGTGGGGGGAGTCAAAACACCTTGTAC.

A note on this clone: The germline and genes are mouse ones. The observed sequence ends 1 residue before the CDR3 terminus, with the missing tail filled in from the germline J gene. This chain uses TRBV20 with TRBJ2-1, with D possibly being TRBD1 (8 bases). CDR3 length: 14 residues. V was shortened by 2 bases and J by 5 bases, with 13 bases between the two germline ends. Per germline, CDR1 GFQATS and CDR2 STVNSAI. CDR3 region: CGARTGGRDAEQFF. The CDR3 DNA, read in part, is TGTGGTGCTAGGACAGGGGGGCGCGATGCTGAGCAGTTC.

This clone was seen a single time. Gene names refer to mouse genes. The CDR3 end is not reached by the read, which stops 1 residue before it; the germline J gene fills it in. This chain joins TRBV13-2 and TRBJ1-1; maybe TRBD1 (5 bases). Germline lookup yields CDR1 NNHNN and CDR2 SYGAGS (reference sequence). The CDR3 loop spans 10 amino acids. V lost 7 bases to trimming and J lost 4 bases, with 5 bases between them. The DNA read from the CDR3 is TGTGCCAGCAGGGGCACAGAAGTCTTC. Protein sequence: CASRGTEVF. The CDR3 reads in full as CASRGTEVFF.

This clone was seen a single time. Mouse names are used for the genes. The sequenced part of the CDR3 DNA is TGTGCCTGGAGTGTACAGGGGAACTCCGACTACACC. Translation gives CAWSVQGNSDYT. The entire CDR3 protein is CAWSVQGNSDYTF. This chain uses TRBV31 with TRBJ1-2; 7 nucleotides align to TRBD1. The read finishes 1 residue shy of the CDR3 end, and the germline J gene is used to complete it. There are 13 residues in the CDR3. CDR1 and CDR2 from the germline V gene are GKSSPN and SITVG. The ends lost 2 bases at V and 2 bases at J; junction bases unmatched: 2.

Worth noting for this clone: Gene names refer to mouse genes. With the read ending 1 residue before the CDR3 end, the germline J gene is used to fill in that end. Other DNA sequences of this sample code for an identical CDR3. The chain employs TRBV31 and TRBJ2-4; tentative D call: TRBD2 (6 bases). Germline loops: CDR1 GKSSPN, CDR2 SITVG. This CDR3 is built from 13 residues. V was pared by 0 bases and J by 3 bases, with 7 bases between. Incomplete CDR3 DNA: TGTGCCTGGAGTCTGGGGGGACAAAACACCTTGTAC. This translates into CAWSLGGQNTLY. The CDR3 in full is CAWSLGGQNTLYF.

A remark on this clone: Gene names and germline refer to mouse. The CDR3 end lies 1 residue beyond the end of the read and is filled in from the germline J gene. V usage is TRBV15 and J usage is TRBJ2-2; D call uncertain. The CDR3 runs 14 residues. The V gene's germline CDR1 is SGHND and CDR2 FRSKSL. Trimming left V 1 base short and J 0 bases short, with 3 bases between. Here the CDR3 reads CASSLGPNTGQLYF. CDR3 DNA, as far as it was read: TGTGCCAGCAGTTTAGGGCCAAACACCGGGCAGCTCTAC.

On this clone: Mouse names are used for the genes. CDR3 DNA (partial): TGCACCTGCAGTGACTGGGGGAGCTCCTATGAACAGTAC. This encodes CTCSDWGSSYEQY. The entire CDR3 is CTCSDWGSSYEQYF. The chain couples TRBV1 to TRBJ2-7; 8 nucleotides agree with TRBD2. The read finishes 1 residue shy of the CDR3 end, and the germline J gene is used to complete it. CDR1 is NSQYPW and CDR2 is LRSPGD in the germline V gene (reference sequence). Losses at the gene ends were 4 bases for V and 0 bases for J; bases not matched to a gene: 2. The CDR3 sequence is 14 residues long. Full variable domain (remainder filled in from reference TRBV1 and TRBJ2-7): VTLLEQNPRWRLVPRGQAVNLRCILKNSQYPWMSWYQQDLQKQLQWLFTLRSPGDKEVKSLPGADYLATRVTDTELRLQVANMSQGRTLYCTCSDWGSSYEQYFGPGTRLTVL.

With regard to this clone: The gene names given are mouse names. The CDR3 end falls 1 residue outside the read, so it is completed with the germline J gene. The rearrangement uses TRBV13-2 and TRBJ1-1; the D gene is possibly TRBD1 (6 bases). This CDR3 has 15 residues. CDR1 is NNHNN, CDR2 SYGAGS, per germline (reference sequence). Trimming took 2 bases from V and 0 from J, leaving 11 bases between them. The chain's CDR3 is CASGDPRDTNTEVFF. The sequenced part of the CDR3 DNA is TGTGCCAGCGGTGACCCTCGGGACACAAACACAGAAGTCTTC.

As to this clone: The genes and germline here are from mouse. The sequenced fragment ends 1 residue before the CDR3 boundary, so the rest is inferred from the germline J gene. The chain employs TRBV13-2 and TRBJ2-4; D call uncertain. CDR1 and CDR2 from the germline V gene are NNHNN and SYGAGS (reference sequence). The CDR3 consists of 12 residues. Trimming pared 0 bases from V and 4 bases from J, leaving 3 bases between. CDR3 sequence reads: CASGDGENTLYF. Incomplete CDR3 DNA: TGTGCCAGCGGTGATGGGGAAAACACCTTGTAC.

A note on this clone: The germline and genes are mouse ones. The read terminates 1 residue before the CDR3 end, so the remaining end is supplied by the germline J gene. At the DNA level, this CDR3 is encoded by other sequences in the same sample as well. V and J are TRBV31 and TRBJ2-1; 9 bases map to TRBD2. After removal of 0 bases from V and 4 bases from J, the junction contained 1 base not matched to a gene. The CDR3 contains 14 residues. Germline CDR1 reads GKSSPN; CDR2 reads SITVG. The CDR3 DNA, read in part, is TGTGCCTGGAGTCTACTGGGGGGTTATGCTGAGCAGTTC. Translating gives CAWSLLGGYAEQF. The CDR3, in full, reads CAWSLLGGYAEQFF.

In regard to this clone: Any gene name here is a mouse gene name. Read data end 1 residue before the CDR3 end; the end is taken from the germline J gene. This chain connects TRBV15 to TRBJ1-2; 7 bases are a match to TRBD1. J was trimmed by 5 bases and V by 4 bases; bases with no gene match: 4. The germline V gene encodes CDR1 SGHND and CDR2 FRSKSL. This CDR3 has 13 residues. CDR3 amino acids: CASSSRGGSDYTF. CDR3 DNA (partial): TGTGCCAGCAGTTCCAGGGGGGGATCCGACTACACC.

This clone occurred a few times. The gene symbols are mouse symbols. Read coverage stops 1 residue before the CDR3 terminus; the germline J gene supplies the remainder. This sequence joins TRBV3 and TRBJ1-3; a weak D match, TRBD1 (6 bases). V was trimmed by 5 bases and J by 0 bases, leaving 8 bases between them. Germline V gives CDR1 SNHLY, CDR2 FYNGKV (reference sequence). This CDR3 has 14 residues. CDR3 sequence reads: CASSGQFSGNTLYF. Partial CDR3 DNA: TGTGCCAGCAGCGGACAGTTTTCTGGAAATACGCTCTAT.

This clone was recorded a few times. Gene labels here are mouse ones. The read ends 1 residue before the CDR3 terminus; that terminus is restored from the germline J gene. This chain joins TRBV2 and TRBJ2-7, with 11 bases lining up with TRBD2. This CDR3 is 15 amino acids long. Germline CDR1 reads LGHNA; CDR2 reads YSYQKL. V trimming: 2 bases; J trimming: 6 bases; junction bases outside the gene matches: 6. The CDR3 loop reads CASSQPEGLGVEQYF. The covered CDR3 bases are TGTGCCAGCAGCCAACCAGAGGGACTGGGGGTTGAACAGTAC.

Points on this clone: Gene names denote mouse genes. With the read ending 1 residue before the CDR3 end, the germline J gene is used to fill in that end. The chain joins TRBV19 to TRBJ1-1; 9 nucleotides match TRBD1. In germline, CDR1 is FNHDT, CDR2 SITEND (reference sequence). After removal of 0 bases from V and 5 bases from J, the junction contained 2 bases not matched to a gene. This CDR3 contains 14 residues. This CDR3 is CASSIDRGRTEVFF. The DNA read from the CDR3 is TGTGCCAGCAGTATAGACAGGGGGCGGACAGAAGTCTTC.

Worth noting for this clone: Genes and germline are mouse. The read halts 1 residue ahead of the CDR3 end, with the missing end drawn from the germline J gene. Other DNA sequences of this sample code for an identical CDR3. The chain couples TRBV31 to TRBJ2-5, with D maybe TRBD1 (6 bases). Trimming removed 3 bases from V and 0 bases from J, with 10 bases in between. The length of the CDR3 is 14 residues. CDR1 is GKSSPN, CDR2 SITVG, per germline. CDR3 in amino acids: CAWSPGTNQDTQYF. The CDR3 bases that were read are TGTGCCTGGAGCCCCGGGACAAACCAAGACACCCAGTAC.

In the case of this clone: Mouse germline and gene names are used. Incomplete CDR3 DNA: TGCACCTGCAGTTTGACAGGGAGGGACACCCAGTAC. Translated: CTCSLTGRDTQY. The entire CDR3 sequence reads CTCSLTGRDTQYF. V gene TRBV1 combines with J gene TRBJ2-5, with TRBD1 matching 7 bases. The CDR3 end lies 1 residue beyond the end of the read and is filled in from the germline J gene. CDR3 length: 13 residues. In germline, CDR1 is NSQYPW, CDR2 LRSPGD (reference sequence). Unmatched junction bases numbered 5, after V lost 5 bases and J lost 6 bases.

Concerning this clone itself: The gene names given are mouse names. The sequenced fragment ends 1 residue before the CDR3 boundary, so the rest is inferred from the germline J gene. At the DNA level, this CDR3 is encoded by other sequences in the same sample as well. J is TRBJ2-4 and V is TRBV3; D unclear. V was pared by 3 bases and J by 0 bases, with 1 base between. The germline V gene encodes CDR1 SNHLY and CDR2 FYNGKV (reference sequence). There are 12 residues in the CDR3. CDR3 in amino acids: CASSFSQNTLYF. The CDR3 DNA, read in part, is TGTGCCAGCAGCTTTAGTCAAAACACCTTGTAC.

With regard to this clone: Mouse gene names and germline throughout. The CDR3 goes on 1 residue after the read ends, and that part is filled in from the germline J gene. This chain uses TRBV1 with TRBJ2-1; 9 nucleotides align to TRBD2. This CDR3 has 15 amino acids. Germline V CDR1 and CDR2: NSQYPW, LRSPGD (reference sequence). V gave up 3 bases and J gave up 3 bases; unmatched junction bases: 3. This chain's CDR3 is CTCSARTGVYAEQFF. CDR3 bases read: TGCACCTGCAGTGCCCGGACTGGGGTCTATGCTGAGCAGTTC.

A few counts support this clone. The gene names here belong to mouse. The read gets to within 1 residue of the CDR3 end, and the germline J gene fills in the rest. The V gene is TRBV2, the J gene TRBJ1-3, with 7 bases matching TRBD1. Germline V gene sequence: CDR1 LGHNA, CDR2 YSYQKL. The V gene end was trimmed by 2 bases and the J gene end by 0 bases; junction bases not matched to a gene: 1. CDR3 size: 15 residues. The CDR3 sequence: CASSQTGDSGNTLYF. CDR3 DNA (partial): TGTGCCAGCAGCCAAACAGGGGATTCTGGAAATACGCTCTAT.

Remarks on this clone: Gene names are mouse gene names. The CDR3 end lies 1 residue beyond the end of the read and is filled in from the germline J gene. The chain links TRBV14 to TRBJ2-5; 11 bases align to TRBD2. V lost 2 bases and J lost 5; bases outside the gene matches: 1. This CDR3 has 14 residues. The germline CDR1 and CDR2 sequences are SGHDT and FRDEAV. The sequenced part of the CDR3 DNA is TGTGCCAGCAGTTTAACTGGGGGGGCAGACACCCAGTAC. It yields the protein CASSLTGGADTQY. In full, the CDR3 is CASSLTGGADTQYF.